A single sample is the source of the 5 T cell receptor beta chains below, sequenced in a study of STAT5B mutations in CD4+ large granular lymphocyte leukemia. Assay: immunoSEQ multiplex PCR; the TCRdb copy retains only in-frame clones and omits some. Of 25,000 to 30,000 clones detected, 81% appear once; the ten largest clones hold 0.3% to 0.35%. The sequenced sample was CD4+ T cells from blood buffy coats. These receptors were taken from a human donor in good health.

The chain is built from TRBV7-2 and TRBJ2-1; 10 nucleotides match TRBD2. The length of the CDR3 is 15 residues. The ends lost 5 bases at V and 10 bases at J; junction bases unmatched: 11. Germline CDR1 reads SGHTA; CDR2 reads FQGNSA. The CDR3 DNA reads TGTGCCAGCAGCCCTAGCGGGAGAGTAGCTCGCGAGCAGTTCTTC. Its translation: CASSPSGRVAREQFF.

This clone was seen once. The V call is TRBV5-5, the J call TRBJ2-3; 12 bases are a match to TRBD2. CDR1 and CDR2 from the germline V gene are SGHKS and YYEKEE (reference sequence). CDR3 length: 16 residues. V was clipped by 3 bases and J by 2 bases; unmatched bases: 4. The CDR3 here is CASSSGLAGLTDTQYF. For the CDR3, the DNA is TGTGCCAGCAGCTCCGGACTAGCGGGACTCACAGATACGCAGTATTTT.

This clone has a handful of counts. V usage is TRBV6-5 and J usage is TRBJ2-1, with unresolved D. The CDR3 spans 15 residues. V was pared by 7 bases and J by 6 bases, with 19 bases between. CDR1 MNHEY and CDR2 SVGAGI come from the germline V gene. This CDR3 is CASNPSQPDTNEQFF. CDR3 DNA: TGTGCCAGCAATCCCTCGCAACCTGATACCAATGAGCAGTTCTTC.

This chain joins TRBV9 and TRBJ2-5; 9 bases are a match to TRBD2. Germline-derived CDR1 and CDR2 are SGDLS and YYNGEE. V shed 3 bases and J 2 bases; nucleotides not matched to a gene: 2. The CDR3 contains 14 residues. The CDR3 spells CASSAGLAQETQYF. The CDR3 DNA sequence: TGTGCCAGCAGCGCTGGACTAGCGCAAGAGACCCAGTACTTC.

The genes are TRBV27 and TRBJ2-5, with TRBD1 matching over 9 bases. Gene TRBJ2-7 matches the end of the DNA better, so the J call may be wrong. Germline lookup yields CDR1 MNHEY and CDR2 SMNVEV (reference sequence). There are 14 residues in the CDR3. The CDR3 sequence: CASSGGTGPYEQYF. The CDR3 coding sequence is TGTGCCAGCAGTGGGGGGACAGGGCCCTACGAGCAGTACTTC.